This T cell receptor (beta chain) was obtained from a study of identical twins. Through template switching, a universal primer site was introduced, and the cDNA contained unique molecular identifiers. MiXCR, run by TCRdb on the 5' RACE reads, gives a single entry per CDR3 protein. Altogether a few hundred thousand distinct CDR3 sequences are present, about 24% being singletons, with the ten largest covering around 3%. Germline assignment: CDR1 SNHLY and CDR2 FYNNEI. The length of the CDR3 is 14 residues. Trimming removed 5 bases from V and 1 base from J; junction bases left unmatched: 3. This clonotype was counted ten times or more. These data are also associated with another study on T cells expressing NK-cell markers. That source adds: Among the eight sequenced donors, seven tested HCMV-seropositive and one tested seronegative. Roughly 6 donors showed dominant NKG2C+ clonotypes comprising roughly 1.0-7.5% of their CD8+ T cells.

V is TRBV2 and J is TRBJ2-3; the match to TRBD2 covers 7 bases. Sequencing was performed on CD4+ T cells sorted from blood. The sequence derives from a woman aged 18-29 years in good health. The CDR3 is CASSKRGGTDTQYF. The CDR3 coding sequence is TGTGCCAGCAGTAAACGGGGGGGCACAGATACGCAGTATTTT.